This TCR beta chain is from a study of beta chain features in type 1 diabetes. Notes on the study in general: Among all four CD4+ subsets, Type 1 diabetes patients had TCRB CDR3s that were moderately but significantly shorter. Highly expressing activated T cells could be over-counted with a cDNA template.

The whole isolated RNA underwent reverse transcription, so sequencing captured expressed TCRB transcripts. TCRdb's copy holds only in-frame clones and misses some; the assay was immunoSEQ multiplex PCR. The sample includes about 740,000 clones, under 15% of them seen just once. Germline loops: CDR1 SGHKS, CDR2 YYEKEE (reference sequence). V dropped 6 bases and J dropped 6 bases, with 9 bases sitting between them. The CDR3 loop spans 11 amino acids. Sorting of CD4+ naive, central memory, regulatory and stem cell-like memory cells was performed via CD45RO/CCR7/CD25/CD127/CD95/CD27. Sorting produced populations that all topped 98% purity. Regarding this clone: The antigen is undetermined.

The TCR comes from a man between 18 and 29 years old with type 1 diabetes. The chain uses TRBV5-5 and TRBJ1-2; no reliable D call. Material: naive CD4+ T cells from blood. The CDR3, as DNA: TGTGCCAGCAAAGGGCCGAATGGCTACACCTTC. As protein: CASKGPNGYTF.